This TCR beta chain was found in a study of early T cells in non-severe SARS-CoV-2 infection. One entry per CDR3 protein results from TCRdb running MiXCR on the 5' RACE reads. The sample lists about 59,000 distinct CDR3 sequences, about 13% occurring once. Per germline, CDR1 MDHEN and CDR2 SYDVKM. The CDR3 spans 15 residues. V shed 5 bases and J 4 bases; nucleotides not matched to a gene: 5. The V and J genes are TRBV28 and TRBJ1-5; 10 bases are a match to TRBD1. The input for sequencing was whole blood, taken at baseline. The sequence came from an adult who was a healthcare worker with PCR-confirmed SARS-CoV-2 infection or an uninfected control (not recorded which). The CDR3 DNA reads TGTGCCAGCAGTGGATCGGGACAGGGGAATCAGCCCCAGCATTTT. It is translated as CASSGSGQGNQPQHF.